The 30 T cell receptor beta chains given below trace back to one sample, sequenced in a study of T cell repertoires in cytomegalovirus infection. TCRdb processed the reads anew with MiXCR; each CDR3 protein has one entry. Here the sample spans hundreds of thousands of distinct CDR3 sequences, around 35% being singletons. Their antigens remain unidentified. Specimen: cultured PBMCs, collected from culture after CMV antigen stimulation. Receptors were obtained from a human donor in good health (CMV status not recorded). Some clones in this sample may be carry-over from other donors' samples.

The chain joins TRBV12-3 or TRBV12-4 to TRBJ2-4; 9 bases are shared with TRBD1. CDR3 length: 23 amino acids. V trimming: 7 bases; J trimming: 0 bases; junction bases outside the gene matches: 28. The DNA for the CDR3 is TGTGCCAGCAACTTACTCTCCGGTGCTCGGGACAGGGCTTCTGGGACAGCCAAAAACATTCAGTACTTC. It codes for CASNLLSGARDRASGTAKNIQYF.

V usage is TRBV29-1 and J usage is TRBJ1-1; D might be TRBD1 (5 bases). V lost 7 bases and J lost 1, with 13 bases in between. There are 13 residues in the CDR3. Germline loops: CDR1 SQVTM, CDR2 ANQGSEA. This CDR3 reads CSAVDGQNTEAFF. CDR3 nucleotide sequence: TGCAGCGCCGTCGACGGACAGAACACTGAAGCTTTCTTT.

There are a few counts of this clonotype. As DNA, the CDR3 is TGTGCCAGCAGTGAACCGACAAGGGGCTATGGCTACACCTTC. It encodes CASSEPTRGYGYTF. V and J are TRBV6-1 and TRBJ1-2; tentatively, D is TRBD1 (5 bases). There are 14 residues in the CDR3. Germline values: CDR1 MNHNS, CDR2 SASEGT. The germline V and J ends were trimmed by 2 bases and 4 bases, with 11 bases remaining between them.

This clonotype was detected only a few times. The chain has TRBV6-1 and TRBJ2-3, with D possibly being TRBD2 (6 bases). V was pared by 5 bases and J by 4 bases, with 13 bases between. Germline lookup yields CDR1 MNHNS and CDR2 SASEGT. CDR3 length equals 14 residues. The CDR3: CASSKGLSPDTQYF. The DNA of the CDR3 is TGTGCCAGCAGTAAGGGACTTTCCCCAGATACGCAGTATTTT.

This sequence joins TRBV27 and TRBJ1-4; 8 bases fit TRBD1. The trim removed 4 bases at V and 6 bases at J, leaving 4 bases unmatched. From germline, CDR1 is MNHEY and CDR2 SMNVEV (reference sequence). This CDR3 is built from 14 residues. The CDR3 reads CASSSTGVDEKLFF. Written as DNA, the CDR3 is TGTGCCAGCAGTTCGACAGGGGTTGATGAAAAACTGTTTTTT.

CDR3 residues: CSAQSRARPAYEQYF. In DNA, the CDR3 is TGCAGTGCCCAATCTCGGGCCAGACCAGCCTACGAGCAGTACTTC. V and J are TRBV20-1 and TRBJ2-7; D gene unclear. The CDR3 loop spans 15 amino acids. Germline-derived CDR1 and CDR2 are DFQATT and SNEGSKA (reference sequence). V was clipped by 6 bases and J by 2 bases, with 20 bases between them.

The V gene is TRBV7-9, the J gene TRBJ2-6; tentatively, D is TRBD1 or TRBD2 (5 bases each). The CDR3 is 16 amino acids. Germline-derived CDR1 and CDR2 are SEHNR and FQNEAQ (reference sequence). V lost 0 bases and J lost 2, with 8 bases in between. CDR3 amino acids: CASSLAQGPGANVLTF. The CDR3 DNA is TGTGCCAGCAGCTTAGCGCAGGGACCTGGGGCCAACGTCCTGACTTTC.

This clonotype has a single count. The rearrangement uses TRBV6-8 and TRBJ1-2, with D hard to call. V shed 10 bases and J shed 8 bases, with 17 bases lying between them. Germline V gene data show CDR1 as MNHGY and CDR2 as SAAAGT. This CDR3 has 12 amino acids. This CDR3 is CATTDGIGGYTF. In DNA, the CDR3 is TGTGCCACCACAGATGGGATAGGAGGCTACACCTTC.

The table lists this clonotype with a few counts. V is TRBV6-2 or TRBV6-3 and J is TRBJ1-1; D is uncertain. CDR3 length: 13 amino acids. CDR1 and CDR2 (germline): MNHEY, SVGEGT. V was trimmed by 1 base and J by 0 bases, leaving 3 bases between them. For the CDR3, the DNA is TGTGCCAGCAGTTACTGGATGAACACTGAAGCTTTCTTT. This gives the protein CASSYWMNTEAFF.

This clonotype appeared many times. The rearrangement links TRBV7-2 to TRBJ1-2; 8 positions match TRBD1. Germline V lookup: CDR1 SGHTA, CDR2 FQGNSA. CDR3 length: 14 amino acids. Losses at the gene ends were 6 bases for V and 7 bases for J; bases not matched to a gene: 10. The CDR3 spells CASRPGDRPFGYTF. The CDR3 DNA follows: TGTGCCAGCAGACCCGGGGACAGGCCCTTTGGCTACACCTTC.

This clonotype was counted only a few times. The chain is built from TRBV14 and TRBJ2-5; D not certain. This CDR3 has 14 residues. Deletions cut 1 base from V and 2 bases from J, with 8 bases between. CDR1 and CDR2 (germline): SGHDN, FVKESK. CDR3 in amino acids: CASSQGYPQETQYF. CDR3 DNA sequence: TGTGCCAGCAGCCAAGGGTACCCACAAGAGACCCAGTACTTC.

The J gene is TRBJ2-7, the V gene TRBV28; unclear D gene. Germline loops: CDR1 MDHEN, CDR2 SYDVKM. The CDR3 is 13 residues long. Trimming took 2 bases from V and 6 from J, leaving 11 bases between them. CDR3 sequence reads: CASSLPKFGEQYF. DNA for the CDR3: TGTGCCAGCAGTTTACCTAAGTTCGGCGAGCAGTACTTC.

This clonotype was counted many times. The V and J genes are TRBV7-2 and TRBJ2-7; a possible D gene is TRBD2 (7 bases). CDR1 is SGHTA, CDR2 FQGNSA, per germline. The CDR3 totals 17 residues. V was shortened by 5 bases and J by 6 bases, with 26 bases between the two germline ends. CDR3 coding DNA: TGTGCCAGCAGCCGCGAGTCAGTGGGGGGGCCTTCCCGCGAGCAGTACTTC. It specifies CASSRESVGGPSREQYF.

In nucleotides, the CDR3 is TGTGCCAGCAGCTCACCCAAAGACACTCATAACCAGCCCCAGCATTTT. It codes for CASSSPKDTHNQPQHF. This rearrangement joins TRBV5-6 to TRBJ1-5; no definite D call. V lost 3 bases to trimming and J lost 7 bases, with 20 bases between them. Germline lookup yields CDR1 SGHDT and CDR2 YYEEEE. The CDR3 has 16 amino acids.

This clonotype came up many times. V gene TRBV7-6 combines with J gene TRBJ2-7, with TRBD1 matching 7 bases. CDR3 size: 16 residues. V was clipped by 5 bases and J by 2 bases; unmatched bases: 12. Looked up from germline, CDR1 is SGHVS and CDR2 is FNYEAQ. As DNA, the CDR3 is TGTGCCAGCAGCCCCGTGGGGACAGCCGTCACCTACGAGCAGTACTTC. Amino acid sequence: CASSPVGTAVTYEQYF. The complete variable domain, with remaining parts taken from reference TRBV7-6 and TRBJ2-7, reads GAGVSQSPRYKVTKRGQDVALRCDPISGHVSLYWYRQALGQGPEFLTYFNYEAQQDKSGLPNDRFSAERPEGSISTLTIQRTEQRDSAMYRCASSPVGTAVTYEQYFGPGTRLTVT.

The rearrangement joins TRBV6-6 to TRBJ2-7, with 11 bases matching TRBD1. Unmatched junction bases numbered 2, after V lost 0 bases and J lost 4 bases. Germline V CDR1 and CDR2: MNHNY, SVGAGI (reference sequence). The CDR3 is made up of 15 amino acids. DNA of the CDR3: TGTGCCAGCAGTTACTCAGGACAGGGGGCGTACGAGCAGTACTTC. This gives the protein CASSYSGQGAYEQYF.

This clonotype was recorded a few times. The chain uses TRBV24-1 and TRBJ2-2; 7 positions agree with TRBD2. CDR1 and CDR2 from the germline V gene are KGHDR and SFDVKD. With V trimmed by 4 bases and J by 0 bases, 4 bases remained unmatched. The CDR3 sequence is 16 residues long. The CDR3 protein is CATSEAGPTNTGELFF. CDR3 DNA sequence: TGTGCCACCAGTGAAGCGGGACCTACGAACACCGGGGAGCTGTTTTTT.

The rearrangement links TRBV7-2 to TRBJ2-1, with a weak D call TRBD2 (5 bases). This CDR3 has 15 residues. Trimming left V 6 bases short and J 9 bases short, with 21 bases between. Germline assignment: CDR1 SGHTA and CDR2 FQGNSA. This chain's CDR3 is CASSRPPGVSSEQFF. In DNA form, the CDR3 reads TGTGCCAGCAGTCGTCCTCCCGGGGTATCGAGTGAGCAGTTCTTC.

The chain uses TRBV12-3 or TRBV12-4 and TRBJ1-5; weak D call: TRBD1 (6 bases). The CDR3 totals 14 residues. With 6 bases removed from V and 1 base from J, the gap between germline ends came to 10 bases. The CDR3 reads CASREGGSNQPQHF. The CDR3 DNA reads TGTGCCAGCAGAGAGGGGGGGAGCAATCAGCCCCAGCATTTT.

This chain connects TRBV29-1 to TRBJ2-1; 8 nucleotides line up with TRBD2. CDR3 length equals 13 residues. Germline CDR1 reads SQVTM; CDR2 reads ANQGSEA. Losses at the gene ends were 8 bases for V and 0 bases for J; bases not matched to a gene: 3. CDR3 DNA sequence: TGCAGCTCCGGGACTAGCTCCTACAATGAGCAGTTCTTC. Its translation: CSSGTSSYNEQFF.

The chain couples TRBV4-1 to TRBJ1-4; tentative D call: TRBD1 (5 bases). Trimming left V 3 bases short and J 5 bases short, with 16 bases between. This CDR3 has 16 amino acids. Germline assignment: CDR1 MGHRA and CDR2 YSYEKL. The CDR3 loop reads CASSHFPGLKNEKLFF. The CDR3 nucleotides are TGCGCCAGCAGCCATTTTCCGGGACTGAAAAATGAAAAACTGTTTTTT.

In this sample, this clonotype turned up a few times. The rearrangement links TRBV6-5 to TRBJ2-2, with D possibly TRBD2 on 6 matching bases. The CDR3 loop spans 13 amino acids. Germline V gene sequence: CDR1 MNHEY, CDR2 SVGAGI. V dropped 7 bases and J dropped 8 bases, with 14 bases sitting between them. This CDR3 reads CASIADWGGELFF. In nucleotides, the CDR3 is TGTGCCAGCATAGCGGACTGGGGTGGGGAGCTGTTTTTT.

This clonotype has just a few counts. The chain joins TRBV10-3 to TRBJ2-7; D may be TRBD2 (5 bases). V was shortened by 7 bases and J by 6 bases, with 16 bases between the two germline ends. Germline V gene lookup returns CDR1 ENHRY and CDR2 SYGVKD. The CDR3 spans 13 residues. The CDR3 DNA sequence: TGTGCCATCAAAGTCCGGGATCCGGGCGAGCAGTACTTC. It codes for CAIKVRDPGEQYF.

The gene calls are TRBV5-1 and TRBJ2-2, with TRBD1 identical over 7 bases. This CDR3 region has 17 residues. CDR1 is SGHRS and CDR2 is YFSETQ in the germline V gene. Germline trimming cut 2 bases from V and 5 bases from J; bases unmatched to any gene: 12. The CDR3 reads CASSLSLRTGPTGELFF. CDR3 coding DNA: TGCGCCAGCAGCTTATCACTGAGGACAGGCCCAACCGGGGAGCTGTTTTTT.

V gene TRBV7-9 combines with J gene TRBJ1-5; 9 nucleotides align to TRBD1. Unmatched junction bases numbered 5, after V lost 7 bases and J lost 1 base. Germline-derived CDR1 and CDR2 are SEHNR and FQNEAQ (reference sequence). The CDR3 has 15 residues. The CDR3 region has the DNA TGTGCCAGCACCGACGACAGGGGGAGCAATCAGCCCCAGCATTTT. Protein sequence: CASTDDRGSNQPQHF.

This clonotype was recorded at least ten times. The chain joins TRBV28 to TRBJ1-3; the D is unclear. This CDR3 region has 13 residues. Germline V lookup: CDR1 MDHEN, CDR2 SYDVKM. Trimming left V 3 bases short and J 3 bases short, with 6 bases between. The CDR3 here is CASSFMFGNTIYF. The CDR3 region has the DNA TGTGCCAGCAGTTTCATGTTTGGAAACACCATATATTTT.

V is TRBV2 and J is TRBJ1-5; D is uncertain. Trimming stripped 7 bases from V and 2 bases from J, with 9 bases between. This CDR3 region has 13 residues. Germline CDR1 is SNHLY and CDR2 is FYNNEI. This CDR3 is CASKGDGNQPQHF. CDR3 nucleotide sequence: TGTGCCAGCAAGGGAGATGGCAATCAGCCCCAGCATTTT.

The chain has TRBV19 and TRBJ1-5; D is possibly TRBD1 (5 bases). Looked up from germline, CDR1 is LNHDA and CDR2 is SQIVND (reference sequence). The V and J ends lost 9 bases and 4 bases respectively, with 19 bases between them. The CDR3 is 15 residues long. The CDR3 reads CASHTRRAGNQPQHF. The CDR3 bases are TGTGCCAGCCACACGCGCAGGGCAGGAAATCAGCCCCAGCATTTT.

This clonotype appeared a few times. The chain recombines TRBV10-3 with TRBJ2-1, with D tentatively TRBD1 (6 bases). Between the trimmed V and J ends, which lost 6 bases and 6 bases, there was a span of 9 bases. Germline V gene sequence: CDR1 ENHRY, CDR2 SYGVKD. CDR3 length: 12 amino acids. CDR3 DNA sequence: TGTGCCATCAGCAAAGGGGGCAATGAGCAGTTCTTC. The encoded protein is CAISKGGNEQFF.

This clonotype was detected only a few times. This chain uses TRBV7-9 with TRBJ2-3; maybe TRBD1 (5 bases). This CDR3 has 15 amino acids. CDR1 and CDR2 from the germline V gene are SEHNR and FQNEAQ (reference sequence). Trimming left V 5 bases short and J 0 bases short, with 12 bases between. CDR3 protein: CASSRTGTSTDTQYF. CDR3 DNA: TGTGCCAGCAGCCGCACAGGCACTAGCACAGATACGCAGTATTTT.